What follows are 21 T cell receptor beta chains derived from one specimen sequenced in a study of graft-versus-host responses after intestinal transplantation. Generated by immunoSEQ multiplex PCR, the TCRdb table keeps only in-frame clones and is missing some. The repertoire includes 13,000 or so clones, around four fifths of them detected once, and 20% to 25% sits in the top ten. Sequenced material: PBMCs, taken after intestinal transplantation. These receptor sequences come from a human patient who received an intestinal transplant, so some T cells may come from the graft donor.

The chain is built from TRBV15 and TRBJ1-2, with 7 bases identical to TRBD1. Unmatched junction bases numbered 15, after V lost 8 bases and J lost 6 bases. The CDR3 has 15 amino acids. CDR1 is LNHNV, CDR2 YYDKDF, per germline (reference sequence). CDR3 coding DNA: TGTGCCACCCAACACCATGAAACGACAGGGAATGGCTACACCTTC. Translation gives CATQHHETTGNGYTF.

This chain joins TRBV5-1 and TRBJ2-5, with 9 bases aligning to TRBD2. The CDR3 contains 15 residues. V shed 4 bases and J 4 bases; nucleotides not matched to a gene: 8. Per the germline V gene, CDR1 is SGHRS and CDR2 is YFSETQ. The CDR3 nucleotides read TGCGCCAGCAGCCCCCTGACTAGCGGTTCAGAGACCCAGTACTTC. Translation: CASSPLTSGSETQYF.

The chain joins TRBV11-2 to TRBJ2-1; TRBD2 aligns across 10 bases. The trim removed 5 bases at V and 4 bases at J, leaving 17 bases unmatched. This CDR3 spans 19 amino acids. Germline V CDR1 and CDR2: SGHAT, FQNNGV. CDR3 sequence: CASSRNVWMEREGYNEQFF. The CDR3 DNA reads TGTGCCAGCAGCAGGAATGTCTGGATGGAGCGGGAGGGGTACAATGAGCAGTTCTTC.

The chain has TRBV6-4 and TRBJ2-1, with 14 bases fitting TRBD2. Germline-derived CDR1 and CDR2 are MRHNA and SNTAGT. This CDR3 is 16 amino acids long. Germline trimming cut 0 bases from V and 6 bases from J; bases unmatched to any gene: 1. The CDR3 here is CASSDSGTSGSNEQFF. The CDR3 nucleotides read TGTGCCAGCAGTGACTCAGGGACTAGCGGGAGCAATGAGCAGTTCTTC.

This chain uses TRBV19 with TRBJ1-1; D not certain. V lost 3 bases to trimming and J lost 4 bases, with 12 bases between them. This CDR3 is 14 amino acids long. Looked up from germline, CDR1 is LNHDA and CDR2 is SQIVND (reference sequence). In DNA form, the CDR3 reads TGTGCCAGTAGTATTAGTACACACAGCACTGAAGCTTTCTTT. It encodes CASSISTHSTEAFF.

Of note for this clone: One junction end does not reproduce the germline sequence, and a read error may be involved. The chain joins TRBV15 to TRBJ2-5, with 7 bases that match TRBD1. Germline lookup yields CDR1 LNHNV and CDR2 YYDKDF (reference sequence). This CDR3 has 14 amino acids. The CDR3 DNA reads TGTGCCACCAGCACAGACAGGGACCAAGAGGCCCAGTACTTC. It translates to CATSTDRDQEAQYF.

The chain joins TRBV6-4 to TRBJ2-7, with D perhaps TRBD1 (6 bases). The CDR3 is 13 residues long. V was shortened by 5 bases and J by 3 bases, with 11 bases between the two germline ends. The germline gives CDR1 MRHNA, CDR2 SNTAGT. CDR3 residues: CASSTGYGYEQYF. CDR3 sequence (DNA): TGTGCCAGCAGTACAGGGTACGGCTACGAGCAGTACTTC.

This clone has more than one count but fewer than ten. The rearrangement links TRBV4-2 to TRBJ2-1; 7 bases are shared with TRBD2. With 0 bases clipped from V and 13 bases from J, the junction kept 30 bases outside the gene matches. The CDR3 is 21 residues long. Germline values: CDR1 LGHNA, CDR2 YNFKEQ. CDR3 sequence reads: CASSQEWVPKGFAGASEKQFF. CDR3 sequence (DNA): TGTGCCAGCAGCCAAGAGTGGGTTCCCAAGGGCTTCGCGGGAGCCTCGGAAAAACAGTTCTTC.

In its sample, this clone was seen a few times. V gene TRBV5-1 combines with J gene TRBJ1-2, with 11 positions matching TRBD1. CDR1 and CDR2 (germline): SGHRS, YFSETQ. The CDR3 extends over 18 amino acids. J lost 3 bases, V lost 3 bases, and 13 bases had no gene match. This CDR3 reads CASSSPGTGGGSDYGYTF. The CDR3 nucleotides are TGCGCCAGCAGCTCTCCCGGGACAGGGGGGGGATCGGACTATGGCTACACCTTC.

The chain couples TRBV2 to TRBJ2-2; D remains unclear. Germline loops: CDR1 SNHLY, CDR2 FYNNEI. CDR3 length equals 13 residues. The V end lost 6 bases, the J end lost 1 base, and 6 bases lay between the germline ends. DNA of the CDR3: TGTGCCAGCAGGCCGGAGAACACCGGGGAGCTGTTTTTT. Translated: CASRPENTGELFF.

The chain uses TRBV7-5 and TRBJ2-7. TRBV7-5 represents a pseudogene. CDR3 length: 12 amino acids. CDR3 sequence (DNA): TGTGCCAGAAGCCAGGTGGGGAACGAGCAGTACTTC. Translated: CARSQVGNEQYF.

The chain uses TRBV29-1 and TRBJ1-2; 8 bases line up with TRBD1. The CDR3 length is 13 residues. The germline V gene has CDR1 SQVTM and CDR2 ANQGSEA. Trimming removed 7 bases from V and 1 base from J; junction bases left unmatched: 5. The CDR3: CSARTGNNYGYTF. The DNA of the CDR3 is TGCAGCGCCCGGACAGGGAATAACTATGGCTACACCTTC.

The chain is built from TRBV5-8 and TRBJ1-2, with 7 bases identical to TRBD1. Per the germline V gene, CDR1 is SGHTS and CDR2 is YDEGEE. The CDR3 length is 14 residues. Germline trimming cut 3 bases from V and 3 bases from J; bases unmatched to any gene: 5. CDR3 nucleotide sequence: TGTGCCAGCAGCTCACAGGGGTTGGACTATGGCTACACCTTC. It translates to CASSSQGLDYGYTF.

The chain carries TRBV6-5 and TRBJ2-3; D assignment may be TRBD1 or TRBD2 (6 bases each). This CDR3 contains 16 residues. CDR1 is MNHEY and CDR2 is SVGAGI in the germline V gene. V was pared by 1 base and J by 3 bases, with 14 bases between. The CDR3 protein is CASSYYRGSGTDTQYF. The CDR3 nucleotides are TGTGCCAGCAGTTACTATAGGGGGAGCGGGACAGATACGCAGTATTTT.

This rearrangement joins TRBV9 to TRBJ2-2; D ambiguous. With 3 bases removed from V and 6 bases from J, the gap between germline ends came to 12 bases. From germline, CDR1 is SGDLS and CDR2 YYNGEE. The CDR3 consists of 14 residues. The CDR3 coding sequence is TGTGCCAGCAGCGGGACGATTGTCGCCGGGGAGCTGTTTTTT. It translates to CASSGTIVAGELFF.

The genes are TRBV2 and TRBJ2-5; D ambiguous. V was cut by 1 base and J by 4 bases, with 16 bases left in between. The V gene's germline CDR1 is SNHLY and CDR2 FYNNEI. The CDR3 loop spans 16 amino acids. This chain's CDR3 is CASSEGLVPSRETQYF. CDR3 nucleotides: TGTGCCAGCAGTGAAGGGCTGGTTCCCTCCCGAGAGACCCAGTACTTC.

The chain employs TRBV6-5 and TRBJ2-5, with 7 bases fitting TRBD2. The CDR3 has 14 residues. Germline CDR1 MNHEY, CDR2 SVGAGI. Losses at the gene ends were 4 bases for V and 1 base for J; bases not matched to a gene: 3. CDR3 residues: CASSWGGSQETQYF. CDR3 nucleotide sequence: TGTGCCAGCAGTTGGGGGGGTAGCCAAGAGACCCAGTACTTC.

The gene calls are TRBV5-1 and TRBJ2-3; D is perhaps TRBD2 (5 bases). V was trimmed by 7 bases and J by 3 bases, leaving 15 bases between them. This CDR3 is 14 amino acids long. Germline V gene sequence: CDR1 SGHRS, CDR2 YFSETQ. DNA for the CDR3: TGCGCCAGCTCAGCGGACCCCTGGACAGATACGCAGTATTTT. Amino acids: CASSADPWTDTQYF.

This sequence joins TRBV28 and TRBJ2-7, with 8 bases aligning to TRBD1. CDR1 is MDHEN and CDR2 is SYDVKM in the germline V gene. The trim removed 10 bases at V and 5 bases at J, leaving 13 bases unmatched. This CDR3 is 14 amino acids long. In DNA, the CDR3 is TGTGCCACCAACTGGCGACAGGGGATCGACGAGCAGTACTTC. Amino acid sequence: CATNWRQGIDEQYF.

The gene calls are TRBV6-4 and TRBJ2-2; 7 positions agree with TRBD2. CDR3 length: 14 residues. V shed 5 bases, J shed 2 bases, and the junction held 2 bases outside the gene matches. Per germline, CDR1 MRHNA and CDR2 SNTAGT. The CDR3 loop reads CASSRDYNTGELFF. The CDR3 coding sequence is TGTGCCAGCAGTCGGGACTACAACACCGGGGAGCTGTTTTTT.

CDR3 sequence reads: CASSTKNLAGETSTDTQYF. CDR3 in DNA: TGTGCCAGCAGCACAAAGAACCTAGCGGGAGAGACTAGCACAGATACGCAGTATTTT. The chain recombines TRBV21-1 with TRBJ2-3; the DNA was not used to check the table's D call, TRBD2. TRBV21-1 is reported as a pseudogene. The CDR3 spans 19 residues.